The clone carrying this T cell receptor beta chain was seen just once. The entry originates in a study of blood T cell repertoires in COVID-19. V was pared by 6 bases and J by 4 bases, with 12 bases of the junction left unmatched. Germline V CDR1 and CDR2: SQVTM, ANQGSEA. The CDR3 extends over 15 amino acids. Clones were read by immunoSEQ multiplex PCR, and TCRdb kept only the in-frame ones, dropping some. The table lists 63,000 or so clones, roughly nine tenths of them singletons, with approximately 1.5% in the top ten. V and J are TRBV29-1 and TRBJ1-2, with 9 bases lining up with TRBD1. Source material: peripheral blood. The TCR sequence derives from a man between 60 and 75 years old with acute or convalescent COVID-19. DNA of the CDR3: TGCAGCGTCCTCCCAGGGACAGGGAAGGGCTATGGCTACACCTTC. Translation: CSVLPGTGKGYGYTF.